The 9 T cell receptor beta chains reported below all come from one sample, sequenced in a study of regulatory T cells in long-lasting Graves disease. Time point indicated: persistent/refractory GD, antithyroid drugs over 5 years with positive TRAb. RNA from PBMCs was the source of the TCR library. Both iRepertoire HTBI primers and Arm-PCR of CDR3 regions were used to build the TCR beta libraries. TCRdb re-called the multiplex PCR reads through MiXCR, storing one row per CDR3 protein. The data contain about 660,000 distinct CDR3 sequences, around 30% of them singletons. The sequencing used peripheral blood mononuclear cells (PBMCs), collected when the disease was refractory, from a patient treated with antithyroid drugs. The receptors here all came from a female donor with Graves disease.

Regarding this clonotype: A read error may explain this, as a much larger clone is one base away. Likely a read error: the CDR3 ends without its conserved phenylalanine or tryptophan. The J gene is TRBJ2-2, the V gene TRBV12-3 or TRBV12-4; 10 nucleotides line up with TRBD1. The V and J ends lost 10 bases and 5 bases, in that order; junction bases with no gene match: 10. CDR3 size: 15 residues. The CDR3 here is CATRGDRGRTGELFL. In DNA form, the CDR3 reads TGTGCCACTCGTGGTGACAGGGGGCGAACCGGGGAGCTGTTTCTT.

As regards this clonotype: It may be a read error: a sequence one base away is much more abundant. The chain joins TRBV6-4 to TRBJ1-2; tentative D call: TRBD1 (5 bases). Trimming removed 6 bases from V and 8 bases from J, with 22 bases in between. The CDR3 is made up of 15 amino acids. Germline lookup yields CDR1 MRHNA and CDR2 SNTAGT. CDR3 DNA sequence: TGTGCCAGCAGCCCGAGGACGGGGACCCCTGAGGGCTACACCTTC. Translated: CASSPRTGTPEGYTF.

This clonotype was detected only a few times. This sequence joins TRBV28 and TRBJ2-7, with 10 bases lining up with TRBD1. This CDR3 has 13 amino acids. The germline V gene has CDR1 MDHEN and CDR2 SYDVKM. Unmatched junction bases numbered 5, after V lost 6 bases and J lost 6 bases. DNA for the CDR3: TGTGCCAGCAGAAGACAGGGGGCGCGCGAGCAGTACTTC. This codes for CASRRQGAREQYF.

In this sample, this clonotype turned up a few times. This chain connects TRBV7-9 to TRBJ1-1, with D tentatively TRBD1 (6 bases). The V end lost 5 bases, the J end lost 6 bases, and 10 bases lay between the germline ends. The CDR3 covers 12 residues. Germline CDR1 SEHNR, CDR2 FQNEAQ (reference sequence). The CDR3 DNA is TGTGCCAGCAGCCCAGGGACACCTGAAGCTTTCTTT. Amino acids: CASSPGTPEAFF. The complete variable domain, with remaining parts taken from reference TRBV7-9 and TRBJ1-1, reads DTGVSQNPRHKITKRGQNVTFRCDPISEHNRLYWYRQTLGQGPEFLTYFQNEAQLEKSRLLSDRFSAERPKGSFSTLEIQRTEQGDSAMYLCASSPGTPEAFFGQGTRLTVV.

This clonotype was counted between two and nine times. The rearrangement uses TRBV28 and TRBJ2-5; 9 bases align to TRBD2. Germline assignment: CDR1 MDHEN and CDR2 SYDVKM. This CDR3 spans 17 amino acids. The ends lost 2 bases at V and 2 bases at J; junction bases unmatched: 9. The DNA for the CDR3 is TGTGCCAGCAGTTTAACTATAGCGGGAGAACCGCAAGAGACCCAGTACTTC. Amino acid sequence: CASSLTIAGEPQETQYF.

The V call is TRBV10-3, the J call TRBJ1-2; tentative D call: TRBD1 (5 bases). Between the trimmed V and J ends, which lost 3 bases and 8 bases, there was a span of 13 bases. Germline V lookup: CDR1 ENHRY, CDR2 SYGVKD. This CDR3 contains 13 residues. The CDR3 nucleotides read TGTGCCATCAGTGATGGCAGCGCAGGGGGCTACACCTTC. Translated, it gives CAISDGSAGGYTF.

This chain joins TRBV20-1 and TRBJ1-3; D remains unclear. There are 12 residues in the CDR3. V lost 2 bases and J 7 bases, leaving 9 bases between the germline ends. Germline CDR1 reads DFQATT; CDR2 reads SNEGSKA (reference sequence). The CDR3 coding sequence is TGCAGTGCTAGAAGAGAACCTAACACCATATATTTT. It specifies CSARREPNTIYF.

Only a few counts were recorded for this clonotype. The rearrangement uses TRBV6-9 and TRBJ2-2; 11 bases are shared with TRBD2. Trimming cost V 4 bases and J 5 bases; bases outside gene matches: 9. The germline V gene encodes CDR1 MNHGY and CDR2 SVAAGI. The CDR3 runs to 17 residues. CDR3 sequence reads: CASSFLPGLAATGELFF. The CDR3 coding sequence is TGTGCCAGCAGTTTTTTACCGGGACTAGCGGCGACCGGGGAGCTGTTTTTT.

This clonotype was seen only a few times. V usage is TRBV2 and J usage is TRBJ2-1; D is tentatively TRBD1 or TRBD2 (5 bases each). The CDR3 extends over 15 amino acids. The V and J ends lost 3 bases and 3 bases respectively, with 12 bases between them. The germline gives CDR1 SNHLY, CDR2 FYNNEI. The CDR3 here is CASSDLGRNYNEQFF. The CDR3 nucleotides read TGTGCCAGCAGTGACTTGGGACGGAACTACAATGAGCAGTTCTTC.